This TCR beta chain was captured in a study of siplizumab effects on memory and regulatory T cells. Whole-study results and caveats: Siplizumab caused a significant drop in alloreactive sequences traceable to unstimulated CD4+ memory cells. Of the proliferating CD4+ or CD8+ clones, roughly 80-96% lacked a naive or memory phenotype that could be assigned. Where siplizumab was present, mappable alloreactive CD4+ clones averaged around 63% Treg-derived, compared with roughly 26% in controls. Proliferating Tregs in siplizumab cultures were never verified as suppressive.

Generated by immunoSEQ multiplex PCR, the TCRdb table keeps only in-frame clones and is missing some. The table lists 40,000 to 45,000 clones, about 90% of them singletons. The germline V and J ends were trimmed by 0 bases and 5 bases, with 11 bases remaining between them. CDR1 is SGHVS, CDR2 FNYEAQ, per germline. This CDR3 is 15 amino acids long. As regards this clone: Antigen specificity is unknown.

The clonotype was recovered from a human donor in good health. Input material: naive CD4+ T cells sorted from blood. This chain joins TRBV7-6 and TRBJ1-5; TRBD1 is a possible D gene (5 bases). CDR3 in DNA: TGTGCCAGCAGCTTAGCGCGGGGGTATGATCAGCCCCAGCATTTT. Amino acid sequence: CASSLARGYDQPQHF.